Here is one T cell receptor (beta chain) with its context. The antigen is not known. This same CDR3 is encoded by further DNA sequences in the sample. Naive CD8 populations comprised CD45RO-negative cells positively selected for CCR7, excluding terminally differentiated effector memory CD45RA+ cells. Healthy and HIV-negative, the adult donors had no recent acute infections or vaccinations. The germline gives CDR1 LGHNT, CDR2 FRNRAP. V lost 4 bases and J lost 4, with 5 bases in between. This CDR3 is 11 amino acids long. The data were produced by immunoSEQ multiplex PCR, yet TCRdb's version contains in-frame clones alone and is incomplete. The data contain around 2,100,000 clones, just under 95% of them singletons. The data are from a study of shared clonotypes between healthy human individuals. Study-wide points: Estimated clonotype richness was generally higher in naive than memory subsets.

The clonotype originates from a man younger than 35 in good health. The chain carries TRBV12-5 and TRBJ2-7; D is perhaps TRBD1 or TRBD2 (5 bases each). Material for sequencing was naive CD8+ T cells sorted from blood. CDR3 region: CASGWGYEQYF. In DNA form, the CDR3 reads TGTGCTAGTGGTTGGGGGTACGAGCAGTACTTC.